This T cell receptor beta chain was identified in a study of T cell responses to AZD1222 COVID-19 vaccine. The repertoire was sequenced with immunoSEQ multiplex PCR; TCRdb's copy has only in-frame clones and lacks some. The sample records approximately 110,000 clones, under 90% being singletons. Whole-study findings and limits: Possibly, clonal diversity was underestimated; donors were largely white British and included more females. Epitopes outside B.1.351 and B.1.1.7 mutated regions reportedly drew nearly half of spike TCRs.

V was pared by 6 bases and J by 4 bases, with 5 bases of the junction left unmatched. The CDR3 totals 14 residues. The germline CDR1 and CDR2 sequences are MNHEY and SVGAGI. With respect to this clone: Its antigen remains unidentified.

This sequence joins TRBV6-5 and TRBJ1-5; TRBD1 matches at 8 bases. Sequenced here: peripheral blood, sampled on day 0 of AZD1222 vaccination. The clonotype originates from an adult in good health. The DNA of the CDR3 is TGTGCCAGCAGGCGGACAGGGCGAAATCAGCCCCAGCATTTT. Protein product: CASRRTGRNQPQHF.